The 8 T cell receptor beta chains presented below share a single source sample, sequenced in a study of blood T cell repertoires in COVID-19. Data came from immunoSEQ multiplex PCR; TCRdb stores just in-frame clones and leaves some out. Among about 46,000 clones listed, 80% to 90% were seen once. The sample taken for sequencing was peripheral blood. The receptors were sampled from a human donor with active COVID-19. The donor label of this sample is uncertain.

The V call is TRBV7-2, the J call TRBJ1-1; a weak D match, TRBD1 (6 bases). The CDR3 is 16 residues long. The germline CDR1 and CDR2 sequences are SGHTA and FQGNSA. Trimming stripped 8 bases from V and 0 bases from J, with 19 bases between. The chain's CDR3 is CASPSRDNLMNTEAFF. The CDR3 DNA sequence: TGTGCCAGCCCATCCAGGGACAACCTCATGAACACTGAAGCTTTCTTT. Using reference TRBV7-2 and TRBJ1-1 for the parts outside the CDR3, the full variable domain is GAGVSQSPSNKVTEKGKDVELRCDPISGHTALYWYRQSLGQGLEFLIYFQGNSAPDKSGLPSDRFSAERTGGSVSTLTIQRTQQEDSAVYLCASPSRDNLMNTEAFFGQGTRLTVV.

The chain uses TRBV27 and TRBJ2-1; D is unresolved. V lost 4 bases, J lost 0 bases, and 10 bases lay in between. Germline V lookup: CDR1 MNHEY, CDR2 SMNVEV (reference sequence). This CDR3 is 15 amino acids long. CDR3 bases: TGTGCCAGCAGTTCCCGTTACAGCTCCTACAATGAGCAGTTCTTC. Amino acids: CASSSRYSSYNEQFF.

The gene calls are TRBV5-1 and TRBJ1-1, with a tentative D call TRBD1 (5 bases). The CDR3 is 13 amino acids. Per the germline V gene, CDR1 is SGHRS and CDR2 is YFSETQ. Trimming removed 4 bases from V and 5 bases from J, with 12 bases in between. CDR3 residues: CASSTRGRTEAFF. CDR3 in DNA: TGCGCCAGCAGCACGCGGGGGAGGACTGAAGCTTTCTTT.

This chain links TRBV5-4 with TRBJ2-1; 9 bases are shared with TRBD2. The CDR3 is 15 residues long. Unmatched junction bases numbered 5, after V lost 2 bases and J lost 5 bases. Germline CDR1 SGHNT, CDR2 YYREEE (reference sequence). CDR3 bases: TGTGCCAGCAGCTTCCCCGGGACTAGCCACAATGAGCAGTTCTTC. This encodes CASSFPGTSHNEQFF. The whole variable domain, remainder taken from reference TRBV5-4 and TRBJ2-1, is ETGVTQSPTHLIKTRGQQVTLRCSSQSGHNTVSWYQQALGQGPQFIFQYYREEENGRGNFPPRFSGLQFPNYSSELNVNALELDDSALYLCASSFPGTSHNEQFFGPGTRLTVL.

The chain employs TRBV4-2 and TRBJ2-5; 11 bases line up with TRBD2. V shed 0 bases and J 5 bases; nucleotides not matched to a gene: 5. The CDR3 totals 16 residues. Looked up from germline, CDR1 is LGHNA and CDR2 is YNFKEQ. CDR3 nucleotide sequence: TGTGCCAGCAGCCAAGATAGCGGGGGGGCTTTGGAGACCCAGTACTTC. Translating gives CASSQDSGGALETQYF.

The V and J genes are TRBV7-2 and TRBJ1-2; D uncertain. Germline V gene lookup returns CDR1 SGHTA and CDR2 FQGNSA. The CDR3 extends over 13 amino acids. V lost 4 bases and J lost 7, with 13 bases in between. DNA of the CDR3: TGTGCCAGCAGCTCACTCCCACGCTTTGGCTACACCTTC. It specifies CASSSLPRFGYTF. The whole variable domain, remainder taken from reference TRBV7-2 and TRBJ1-2, is GAGVSQSPSNKVTEKGKDVELRCDPISGHTALYWYRQSLGQGLEFLIYFQGNSAPDKSGLPSDRFSAERTGGSVSTLTIQRTQQEDSAVYLCASSSLPRFGYTFGSGTRLTVV.

The rearrangement uses TRBV28 and TRBJ2-1; D unclear. Germline assignment: CDR1 MDHEN and CDR2 SYDVKM. This CDR3 has 12 amino acids. Trimming cost V 8 bases and J 2 bases, with 7 bases left between them. The chain's CDR3 is CASVSPYNEQFF. The CDR3, as DNA: TGTGCCAGCGTTAGCCCCTACAATGAGCAGTTCTTC.

The chain recombines TRBV29-1 with TRBJ2-4, with D tentatively TRBD1 (6 bases). The CDR3 runs to 13 residues. The germline V gene has CDR1 SQVTM and CDR2 ANQGSEA. V gave up 3 bases and J gave up 7 bases, with 13 bases separating them. CDR3 DNA sequence: TGCAGCGTTGAGGGCAGGGGTAAGAACATTCAGTACTTC. Translated: CSVEGRGKNIQYF.